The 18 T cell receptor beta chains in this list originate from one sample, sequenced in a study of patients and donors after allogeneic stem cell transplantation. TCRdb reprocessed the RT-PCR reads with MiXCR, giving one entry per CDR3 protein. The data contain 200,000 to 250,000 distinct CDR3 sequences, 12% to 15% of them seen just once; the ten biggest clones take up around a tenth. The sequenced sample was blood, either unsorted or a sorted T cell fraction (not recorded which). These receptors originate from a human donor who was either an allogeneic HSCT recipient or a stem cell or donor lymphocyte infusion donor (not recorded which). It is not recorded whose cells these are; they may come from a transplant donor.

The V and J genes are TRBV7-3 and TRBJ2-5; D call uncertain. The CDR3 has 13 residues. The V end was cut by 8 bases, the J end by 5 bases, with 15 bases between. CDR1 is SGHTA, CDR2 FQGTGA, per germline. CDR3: CASCRGAKETQYF. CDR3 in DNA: TGTGCCAGCTGTCGAGGCGCCAAGGAGACCCAGTACTTC.

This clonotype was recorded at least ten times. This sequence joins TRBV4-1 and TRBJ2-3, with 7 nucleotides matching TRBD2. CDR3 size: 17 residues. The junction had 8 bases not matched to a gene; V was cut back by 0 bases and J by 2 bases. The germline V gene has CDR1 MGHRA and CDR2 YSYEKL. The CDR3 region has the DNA TGCGCCAGCAGCCAAGATGGGCTAGCGGCGGACACAGATACGCAGTATTTT. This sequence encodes CASSQDGLAADTDTQYF.

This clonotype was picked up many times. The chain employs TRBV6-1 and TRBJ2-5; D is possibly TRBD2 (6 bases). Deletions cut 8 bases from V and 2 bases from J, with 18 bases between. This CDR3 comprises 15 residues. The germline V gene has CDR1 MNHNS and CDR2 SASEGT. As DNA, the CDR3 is TGTGCCAGCCGCGAGGAGGGCCGCGGACAAGAGACCCAGTACTTC. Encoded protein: CASREEGRGQETQYF.

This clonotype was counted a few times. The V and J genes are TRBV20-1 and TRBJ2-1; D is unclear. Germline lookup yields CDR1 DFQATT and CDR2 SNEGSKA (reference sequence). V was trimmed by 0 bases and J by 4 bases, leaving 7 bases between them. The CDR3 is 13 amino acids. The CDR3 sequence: CSARDSAYNEQFF. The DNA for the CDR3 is TGCAGTGCTAGAGATAGTGCGTACAATGAGCAGTTCTTC.

DNA for the CDR3: TGCGCCAGCAGCTCATACGCGGGGGCGAACACTGAAGCTTTCTTT. Translated: CASSSYAGANTEAFF. The chain employs TRBV5-1 and TRBJ1-1, with D maybe TRBD1 (6 bases). The CDR3 is 15 residues long. V was shortened by 3 bases and J by 1 base, with 13 bases between the two germline ends. Germline CDR1 SGHRS, CDR2 YFSETQ. Drawing the rest from reference TRBV5-1 and TRBJ1-1, the complete variable domain is KAGVTQTPRYLIKTRGQQVTLSCSPISGHRSVSWYQQTPGQGLQFLFEYFSETQRNKGNFPGRFSGRQFSNSRSEMNVSTLELGDSALYLCASSSYAGANTEAFFGQGTRLTVV.

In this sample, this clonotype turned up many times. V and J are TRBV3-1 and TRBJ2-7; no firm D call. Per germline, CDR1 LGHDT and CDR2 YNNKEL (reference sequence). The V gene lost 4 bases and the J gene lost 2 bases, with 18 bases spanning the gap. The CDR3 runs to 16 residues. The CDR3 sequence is CASSPGSGSHPYEQYF. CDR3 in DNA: TGTGCCAGCAGCCCCGGATCGGGCAGCCACCCCTACGAGCAGTACTTC.

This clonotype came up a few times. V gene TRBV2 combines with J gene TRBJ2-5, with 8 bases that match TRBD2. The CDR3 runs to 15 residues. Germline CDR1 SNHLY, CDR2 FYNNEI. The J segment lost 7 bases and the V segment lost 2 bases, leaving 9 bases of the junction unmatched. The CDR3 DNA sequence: TGTGCCAGCAGTGAAACTCGACTAGCGAGCGGGACCCAGTACTTC. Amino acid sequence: CASSETRLASGTQYF.

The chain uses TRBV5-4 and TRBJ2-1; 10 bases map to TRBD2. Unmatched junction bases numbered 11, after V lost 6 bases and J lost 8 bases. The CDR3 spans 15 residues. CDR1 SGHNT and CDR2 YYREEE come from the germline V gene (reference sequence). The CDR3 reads CASTPASGRRDEQFF. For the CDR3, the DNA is TGTGCCAGCACCCCGGCTAGCGGGAGAAGAGATGAGCAGTTCTTC.

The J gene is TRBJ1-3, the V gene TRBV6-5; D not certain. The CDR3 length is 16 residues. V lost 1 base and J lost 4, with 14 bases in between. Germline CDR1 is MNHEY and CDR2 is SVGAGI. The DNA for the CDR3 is TGTGCCAGCAGTTACTTCCGTGAGGTGCGAGGAAACACCATATATTTT. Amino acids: CASSYFREVRGNTIYF.

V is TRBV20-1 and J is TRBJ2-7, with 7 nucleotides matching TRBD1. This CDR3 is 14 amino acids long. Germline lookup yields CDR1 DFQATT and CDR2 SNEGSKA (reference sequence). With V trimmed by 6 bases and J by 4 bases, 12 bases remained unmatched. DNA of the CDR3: TGCAGTGCACCCGACAGGGTTCGCGGTTACGAGCAGTACTTC. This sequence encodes CSAPDRVRGYEQYF.

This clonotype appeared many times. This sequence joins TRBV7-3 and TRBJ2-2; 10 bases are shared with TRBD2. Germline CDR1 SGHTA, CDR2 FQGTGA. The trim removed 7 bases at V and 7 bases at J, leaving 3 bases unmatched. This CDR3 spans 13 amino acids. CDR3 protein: CASTRLAGGELFF. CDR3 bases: TGTGCCAGCACCAGACTAGCGGGCGGGGAGCTGTTTTTT. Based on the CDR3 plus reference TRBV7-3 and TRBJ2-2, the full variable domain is GAGVSQTPSNKVTEKGKYVELRCDPISGHTALYWYRQSLGQGPEFLIYFQGTGAADDSGLPNDRFFAVRPEGSVSTLKIQRTERGDSAVYLCASTRLAGGELFFGEGSRLTVL.

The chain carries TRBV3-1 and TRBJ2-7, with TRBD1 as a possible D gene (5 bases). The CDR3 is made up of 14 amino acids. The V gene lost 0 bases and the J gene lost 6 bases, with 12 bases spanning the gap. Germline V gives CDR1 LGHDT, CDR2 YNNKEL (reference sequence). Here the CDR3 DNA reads TGTGCCAGCAGCCAAGATATCCAGGGTGGCGAGCAGTACTTC. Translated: CASSQDIQGGEQYF.

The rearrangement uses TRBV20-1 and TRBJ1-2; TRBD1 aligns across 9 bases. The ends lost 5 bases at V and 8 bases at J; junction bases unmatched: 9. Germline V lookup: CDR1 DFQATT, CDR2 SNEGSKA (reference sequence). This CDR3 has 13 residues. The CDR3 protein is CSAAWTGAEGYTF. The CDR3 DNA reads TGCAGTGCTGCCTGGACAGGGGCGGAGGGCTACACCTTC.

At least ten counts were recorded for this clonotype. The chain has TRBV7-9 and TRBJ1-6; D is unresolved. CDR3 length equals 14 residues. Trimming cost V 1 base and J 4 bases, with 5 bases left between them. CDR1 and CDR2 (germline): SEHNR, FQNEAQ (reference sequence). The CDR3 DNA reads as TGTGCCAGCAGCTTAGATCAGTATAATTCACCCCTCCACTTT. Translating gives CASSLDQYNSPLHF. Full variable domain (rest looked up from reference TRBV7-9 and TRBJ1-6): DTGVSQNPRHKITKRGQNVTFRCDPISEHNRLYWYRQTLGQGPEFLTYFQNEAQLEKSRLLSDRFSAERPKGSFSTLEIQRTEQGDSAMYLCASSLDQYNSPLHFGNGTRLTVT.

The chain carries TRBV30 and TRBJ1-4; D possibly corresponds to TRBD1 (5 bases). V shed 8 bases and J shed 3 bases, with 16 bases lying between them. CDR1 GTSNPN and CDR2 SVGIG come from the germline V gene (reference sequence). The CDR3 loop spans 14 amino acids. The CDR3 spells CAGMVGGANEKLFF. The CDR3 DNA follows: TGTGCCGGAATGGTGGGGGGTGCTAATGAAAAACTGTTTTTT.

The CDR3 loop reads CSARTGTKNIQYF. CDR3 nucleotide sequence: TGCAGTGCCAGGACAGGCACCAAAAACATTCAGTACTTC. The chain employs TRBV20-1 and TRBJ2-4; 7 bases are shared with TRBD1. Germline V gene data show CDR1 as DFQATT and CDR2 as SNEGSKA (reference sequence). With 6 bases clipped from V and 2 bases from J, the junction kept 4 bases outside the gene matches. CDR3 size: 13 residues.

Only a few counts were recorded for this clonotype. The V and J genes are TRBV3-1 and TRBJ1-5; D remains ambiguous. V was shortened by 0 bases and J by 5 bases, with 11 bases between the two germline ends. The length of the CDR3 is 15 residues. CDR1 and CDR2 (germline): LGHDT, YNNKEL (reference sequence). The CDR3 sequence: CASSQDGRRDQPQHF. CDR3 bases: TGTGCCAGCAGCCAAGATGGCAGGCGAGATCAGCCCCAGCATTTT.

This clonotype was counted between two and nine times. The CDR3 nucleotides are TGTGCCAGCAGCGTAGAGGGTATTCCTAATTCACCCCTCCACTTT. Encoded protein: CASSVEGIPNSPLHF. The chain joins TRBV9 to TRBJ1-6; no definite D call. V lost 0 bases, J lost 6 bases, and 10 bases lay in between. Germline lookup yields CDR1 SGDLS and CDR2 YYNGEE. The CDR3 runs to 15 residues.